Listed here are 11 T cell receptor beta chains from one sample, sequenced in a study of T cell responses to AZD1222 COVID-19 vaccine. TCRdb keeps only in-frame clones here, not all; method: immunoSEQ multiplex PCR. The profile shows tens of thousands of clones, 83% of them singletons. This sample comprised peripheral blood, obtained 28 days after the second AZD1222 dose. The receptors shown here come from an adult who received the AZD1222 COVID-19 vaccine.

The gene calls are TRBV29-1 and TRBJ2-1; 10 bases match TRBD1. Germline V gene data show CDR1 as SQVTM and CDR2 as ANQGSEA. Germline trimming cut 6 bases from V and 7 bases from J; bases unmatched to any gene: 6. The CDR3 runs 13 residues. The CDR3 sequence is CSVPGQGWNEQFF. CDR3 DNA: TGCAGCGTACCGGGACAGGGGTGGAATGAGCAGTTCTTC.

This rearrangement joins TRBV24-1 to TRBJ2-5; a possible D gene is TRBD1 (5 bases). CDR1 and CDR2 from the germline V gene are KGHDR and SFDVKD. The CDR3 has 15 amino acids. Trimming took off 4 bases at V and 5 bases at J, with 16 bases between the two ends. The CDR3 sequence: CATSEGTGPGETQYF. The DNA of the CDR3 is TGTGCCACCAGTGAGGGTACAGGCCCTGGCGAGACCCAGTACTTC.

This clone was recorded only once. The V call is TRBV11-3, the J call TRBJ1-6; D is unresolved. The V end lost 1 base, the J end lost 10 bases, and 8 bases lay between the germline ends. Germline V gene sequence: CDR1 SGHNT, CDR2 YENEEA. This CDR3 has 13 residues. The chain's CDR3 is CASSLGVGSPLHF. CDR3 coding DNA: TGTGCCAGCAGCTTAGGGGTTGGATCACCCCTCCACTTT. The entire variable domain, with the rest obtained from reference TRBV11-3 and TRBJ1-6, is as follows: EAGVVQSPRYKIIEKKQPVAFWCNPISGHNTLYWYLQNLGQGPELLIRYENEEAVDDSQLPKDRFSAERLKGVDSTLKIQPAELGDSAVYLCASSLGVGSPLHFGNGTRLTVT.

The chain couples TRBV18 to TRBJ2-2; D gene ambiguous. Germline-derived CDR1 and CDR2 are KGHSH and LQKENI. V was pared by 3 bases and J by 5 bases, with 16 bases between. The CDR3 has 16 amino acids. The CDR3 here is CASSPRLTDRTGELFF. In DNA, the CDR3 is TGTGCCAGCTCACCCCGCCTTACCGATCGGACCGGGGAGCTGTTTTTT.

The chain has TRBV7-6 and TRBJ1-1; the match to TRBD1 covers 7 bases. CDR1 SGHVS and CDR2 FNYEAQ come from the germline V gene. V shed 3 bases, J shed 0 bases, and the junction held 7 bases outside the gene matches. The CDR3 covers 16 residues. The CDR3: CASSFRPGGVNTEAFF. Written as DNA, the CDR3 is TGTGCCAGCAGCTTTAGGCCAGGGGGGGTGAACACTGAAGCTTTCTTT.

In DNA, the CDR3 is TGTGCCAGCAGTTACTCTGTCTGGGGTGAAGCTTTCTTT. It is translated as CASSYSVWGEAFF. The chain has TRBV6-5 and TRBJ1-1; D is unresolved. V lost 0 bases and J lost 7, with 9 bases in between. The germline CDR1 and CDR2 sequences are MNHEY and SVGAGI. CDR3 size: 13 residues.

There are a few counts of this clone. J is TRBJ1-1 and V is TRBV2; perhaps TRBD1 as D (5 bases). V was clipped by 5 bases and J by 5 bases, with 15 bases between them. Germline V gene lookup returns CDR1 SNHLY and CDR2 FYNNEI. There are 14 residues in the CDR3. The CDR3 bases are TGTGCCAGCAGTCGAGTTGACAGACTAACTGAAGCTTTCTTT. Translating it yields CASSRVDRLTEAFF.

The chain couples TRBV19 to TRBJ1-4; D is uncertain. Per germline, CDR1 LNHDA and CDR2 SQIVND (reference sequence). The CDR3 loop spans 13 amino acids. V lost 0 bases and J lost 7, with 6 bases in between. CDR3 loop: CASSIDRSEKLFF. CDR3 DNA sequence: TGTGCCAGTAGTATAGATAGGAGTGAAAAACTGTTTTTT.

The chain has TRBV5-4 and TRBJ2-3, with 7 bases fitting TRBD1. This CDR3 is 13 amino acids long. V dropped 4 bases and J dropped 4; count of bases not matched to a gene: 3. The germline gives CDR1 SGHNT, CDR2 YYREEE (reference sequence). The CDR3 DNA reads TGTGCCAGCAGCCCGGACAGGTCAGATACGCAGTATTTT. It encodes CASSPDRSDTQYF.

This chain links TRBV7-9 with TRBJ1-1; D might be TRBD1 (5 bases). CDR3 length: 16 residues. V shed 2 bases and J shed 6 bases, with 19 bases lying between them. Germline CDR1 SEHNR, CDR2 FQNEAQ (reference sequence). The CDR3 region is CASSLMSQGRGAEAFF. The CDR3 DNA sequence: TGTGCCAGCAGCTTAATGTCTCAGGGAAGGGGCGCTGAAGCTTTCTTT.

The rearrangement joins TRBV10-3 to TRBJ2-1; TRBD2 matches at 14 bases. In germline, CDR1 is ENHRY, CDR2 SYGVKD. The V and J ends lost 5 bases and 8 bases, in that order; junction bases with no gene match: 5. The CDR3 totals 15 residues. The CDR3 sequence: CAISKTSGGAYEQFF. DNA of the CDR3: TGTGCCATCAGTAAGACTAGCGGGGGGGCATATGAGCAGTTCTTC.